Shown below are 14 T cell receptor beta chains from a single sample sequenced in a study of shared clonotypes between healthy human individuals. The protocol was immunoSEQ multiplex PCR, while the TCRdb copy is restricted to in-frame clones and leaves out a portion. In the table there are millions of clones, roughly 95% of which are singletons. Sequencing was done on a sample of naive CD4+ T cells sorted from blood. Noted subset: CD45RA+ positively selected. These receptors were obtained from a man younger than 30 in good health.

This rearrangement joins TRBV10-3 to TRBJ2-5; D is undetermined. V was shortened by 10 bases and J by 3 bases, with 12 bases between the two germline ends. Germline V gene sequence: CDR1 ENHRY, CDR2 SYGVKD. The CDR3 is 12 residues long. The CDR3 region is CATAAGKETQYF. CDR3 nucleotide sequence: TGTGCCACCGCCGCCGGAAAAGAGACCCAGTACTTC.

This clone has just one count. V is TRBV6-6 and J is TRBJ2-7; 11 bases are a match to TRBD2. The CDR3 consists of 13 residues. Germline CDR1 is MNHNY and CDR2 is SVGAGI (reference sequence). J was trimmed by 6 bases and V by 6 bases; bases with no gene match: 4. Here the CDR3 reads CASRDSGRGEQYF. Written as DNA, the CDR3 is TGTGCCAGCAGAGATAGCGGGAGGGGCGAGCAGTACTTC.

The J gene is TRBJ2-5, the V gene TRBV4-1; TRBD2 agrees at 7 bases. After removal of 3 bases from V and 3 bases from J, the junction contained 7 bases not matched to a gene. The CDR3 consists of 15 residues. Germline V CDR1 and CDR2: MGHRA, YSYEKL. The CDR3 protein is CASSQTGLLKETQYF. The CDR3 region has the DNA TGCGCCAGCAGCCAGACGGGACTACTAAAAGAGACCCAGTACTTC.

The gene calls are TRBV7-9 and TRBJ2-7; 8 bases line up with TRBD2. Trimming at V came to 1 base and at J to 9 bases, leaving 2 bases not matched to a gene. Germline CDR1 is SEHNR and CDR2 is FQNEAQ (reference sequence). This CDR3 contains 12 residues. The CDR3 reads CASSLGGTRQYF. CDR3 DNA: TGTGCCAGCAGCTTAGGGGGGACTAGGCAGTACTTC.

The V call is TRBV5-1, the J call TRBJ2-1; 7 bases align to TRBD1. J gave up 9 bases and V 7 bases, and 10 bases lay outside the gene matches. This CDR3 is built from 13 residues. The germline V gene encodes CDR1 SGHRS and CDR2 YFSETQ. CDR3 sequence reads: CASGTRQGSEQFF. In nucleotides, the CDR3 is TGCGCCAGCGGCACCCGACAGGGATCTGAGCAGTTCTTC.

About this clone: Distinct nucleotide sequences in the sample also encode this CDR3. The chain combines TRBV4-1 with TRBJ2-7; D is unresolved. CDR1 is MGHRA, CDR2 YSYEKL, per germline. Trimming pared 4 bases from V and 3 bases from J, leaving 4 bases between. There are 11 residues in the CDR3. CDR3 in amino acids: CASSRGYEQYF. CDR3 nucleotide sequence: TGCGCCAGCAGCCGAGGCTACGAGCAGTACTTC.

This chain joins TRBV29-1 and TRBJ1-2; no definite D call. V lost 6 bases to trimming and J lost 5 bases, with 13 bases between them. CDR1 and CDR2 from the germline V gene are SQVTM and ANQGSEA. This CDR3 comprises 12 residues. CDR3 in DNA: TGCAGCGTCCACGTACCGCCTTATGGCTACACCTTC. Protein product: CSVHVPPYGYTF.

With respect to this clone: Within the sample, other DNA sequences also encode this same CDR3. The gene calls are TRBV6-1 and TRBJ1-2; no firm D call. Germline V lookup: CDR1 MNHNS, CDR2 SASEGT. CDR3 length equals 13 residues. The V and J ends lost 2 bases and 2 bases respectively, with 6 bases between them. CDR3 nucleotides: TGTGCCAGCAGTGAATCCCCCAACTATGGCTACACCTTC. Translating it yields CASSESPNYGYTF.

This chain uses TRBV7-2 with TRBJ1-1; D is perhaps TRBD1 (6 bases). CDR1 SGHTA and CDR2 FQGNSA come from the germline V gene. Deletions cut 4 bases from V and 3 bases from J, with 12 bases between. CDR3 length equals 14 residues. The chain's CDR3 is CASSSQGGDTEAFF. The CDR3 region has the DNA TGTGCCAGCAGCTCACAAGGGGGGGACACTGAAGCTTTCTTT.

The chain joins TRBV6-5 to TRBJ1-4, with 9 bases aligning to TRBD1. The V and J ends lost 0 bases and 5 bases, in that order; junction bases with no gene match: 4. Germline assignment: CDR1 MNHEY and CDR2 SVGAGI. This CDR3 comprises 16 residues. The CDR3 is CASSYSTGQGNEKLFF. DNA for the CDR3: TGTGCCAGCAGTTACTCTACGGGACAGGGAAATGAAAAACTGTTTTTT.

The chain combines TRBV5-1 with TRBJ1-3, with a weak D call TRBD1 (6 bases). V was pared by 4 bases and J by 1 base, with 12 bases between. Germline values: CDR1 SGHRS, CDR2 YFSETQ. CDR3 length: 15 amino acids. CDR3 residues: CASSVQTGSGNTIYF. CDR3 DNA sequence: TGCGCCAGCAGCGTCCAAACAGGGTCTGGAAACACCATATATTTT. Together with reference TRBV5-1 and TRBJ1-3, the CDR3 gives the full variable domain: KAGVTQTPRYLIKTRGQQVTLSCSPISGHRSVSWYQQTPGQGLQFLFEYFSETQRNKGNFPGRFSGRQFSNSRSEMNVSTLELGDSALYLCASSVQTGSGNTIYFGEGSWLTVV.

As concerns this clone: Other DNA sequences from this sample encode an identical CDR3 as well. The chain joins TRBV5-6 to TRBJ2-7, with no clear D. The CDR3 is made up of 13 amino acids. The V gene's germline CDR1 is SGHDT and CDR2 YYEEEE. The V end was cut by 0 bases, the J end by 1 base, with 5 bases between. For the CDR3, the DNA is TGTGCCAGCAGCTTGGCCGGTTCCTACGAGCAGTACTTC. Its translation: CASSLAGSYEQYF.

This clone was found many times. The V call is TRBV30, the J call TRBJ2-7, with 7 nucleotides matching TRBD2. This CDR3 comprises 13 residues. Germline assignment: CDR1 GTSNPN and CDR2 SVGIG (reference sequence). The junction had 8 bases not matched to a gene; V was cut back by 7 bases and J by 2 bases. The CDR3 sequence: CASSAGAPYEQYF. In DNA, the CDR3 is TGTGCCTCGTCGGCGGGAGCCCCCTACGAGCAGTACTTC.

The chain is built from TRBV7-2 and TRBJ2-1, with 11 bases identical to TRBD1. Germline loops: CDR1 SGHTA, CDR2 FQGNSA. This CDR3 has 15 residues. Unmatched junction bases numbered 5, after V lost 5 bases and J lost 5 bases. CDR3 coding DNA: TGTGCCAGCAGCCCCCGGACAGGGGGCCACAATGAGCAGTTCTTC. It specifies CASSPRTGGHNEQFF.